This T cell receptor (beta chain) is drawn from a study of shared clonotypes between healthy human individuals. Turning to the study itself: Aged between 18 and 49, the donors were a couple of women and three men.

Germline loops: CDR1 WNHNN, CDR2 SYGVQD (reference sequence). This CDR3 is built from 12 residues. Trimming removed 4 bases from V and 1 base from J, with 4 bases in between. Overall study results and limits: The naive CD4 repertoires of several donors were compared, and approximately 5% of clonotypes were shared. Sequencing depth was expected to affect clonotype sharing among donors. Researchers found naive subsets generally carried larger estimated richness than memory subsets.

CD45RO-negative, CCR7-positively selected cells formed the naive CD8 fraction, excluding terminally differentiated effector memory CD45RA+ cells. This clone has just a few counts. The antigen is undetermined. Other DNA sequences from this sample encode an identical CDR3 as well. Repertoires were generated with immunoSEQ multiplex PCR, while TCRdb's copy carries only in-frame clones and drops some. Of about 2 million clones listed, about 95% are singletons. The chain carries TRBV10-1 and TRBJ1-1; D remains ambiguous. The specimen sequenced was naive CD8+ T cells sorted from blood. This clonotype originated in a man aged 18 to 29 in good health. CDR3 DNA: TGCGCCAGCAGTGGGGCGAACACTGAAGCTTTCTTT. It translates to CASSGANTEAFF.